This T cell receptor beta chain was identified during a study of Graves' ophthalmopathy and Graves' hyperthyroidism. Looking at the study overall: Peripheral blood was obtained at first diagnosis, ahead of any treatment.

Transcripts of RNA were the source for amplifying TCR beta CDR3 regions. After a first-round RT-PCR with HTBI primers, a second-round multiplex PCR was run. TCRdb reprocessed the multiplex PCR reads via MiXCR and lists one record per CDR3 protein. Seen here are about 220,000 distinct CDR3 sequences, roughly 21% observed once, and the top ten hold roughly 44%. CDR1 MGHDK and CDR2 SYGVNS come from the germline V gene. This CDR3 region has 18 residues. Study-wide findings and caveats: For separating ophthalmopathy from stable hyperthyroidism, a 13-signature model gave 85% to 90% sensitivity and approximately 80% specificity. Most thyroid-expanded clonotypes exceeding 0.001 frequency were also found in blood.

Regarding this clonotype: Its antigen is unknown.

The rearrangement uses TRBV25-1 and TRBJ2-5; 8 nucleotides line up with TRBD1. TRBJ2-7 matches the DNA end more closely, so the J call is doubtful. The TCR was taken from a woman between 45 and 65 years old with Graves' ophthalmopathy. Sequencing input: peripheral blood. The CDR3 sequence: CASSEYRVGRDRSYEQYF. The CDR3 bases are TGTGCCAGCAGTGAATATCGAGTCGGTAGGGACAGGTCCTACGAGCAGTACTTC.